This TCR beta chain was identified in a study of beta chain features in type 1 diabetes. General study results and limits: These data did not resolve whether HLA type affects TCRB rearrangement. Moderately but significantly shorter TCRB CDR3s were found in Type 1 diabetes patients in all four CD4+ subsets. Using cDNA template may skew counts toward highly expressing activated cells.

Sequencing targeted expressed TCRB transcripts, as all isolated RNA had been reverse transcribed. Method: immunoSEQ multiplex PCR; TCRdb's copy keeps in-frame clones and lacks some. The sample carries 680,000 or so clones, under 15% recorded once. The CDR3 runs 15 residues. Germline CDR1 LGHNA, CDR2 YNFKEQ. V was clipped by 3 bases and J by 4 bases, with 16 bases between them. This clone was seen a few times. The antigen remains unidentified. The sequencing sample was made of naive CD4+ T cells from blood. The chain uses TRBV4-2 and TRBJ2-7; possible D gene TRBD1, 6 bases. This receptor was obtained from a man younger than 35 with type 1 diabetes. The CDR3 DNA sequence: TGTGCCAGCAGCCAGGCCGAAGGACAGAAGTACGAGCAGTACTTC. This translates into CASSQAEGQKYEQYF.